This TCR beta chain was sequenced for a study of response to subunit inactivated influenza vaccine. Study-wide findings and caveats: New T cells are recruited in small numbers by each seasonal influenza vaccination, according to the authors' suggestion.

MiXCR, run by TCRdb on the RT-PCR reads, gives a single entry per CDR3 protein. The sample includes 500,000 to 550,000 distinct CDR3 sequences, roughly a quarter of them seen just once. Germline values: CDR1 MDHEN, CDR2 SYDVKM. The CDR3 length is 17 residues. The trim removed 2 bases at V and 4 bases at J, leaving 7 bases unmatched. As regards this clonotype: Its antigen remains unknown.

This sample was shared with a second study, whose subject was T cells expressing NK-cell markers. Turning to that study: Researchers built TCR beta cDNA using 5'RACE template switching with UMIs. Sequencing of TCR beta repertoires drew on sorted CD3+CD56+NKG2C+, CD3+CD56+NKG2C- and CD3+CD56-NKG2C+ T cells. In several experiments, an anti-gamma-delta TCR antibody restricted sorting to alpha-beta TCR T cells. Clarity on HCMV specificity was lacking for the expanded NKG2C+ T cell clones.

Sequences were derived from CD4+ T cells sorted from PBMCs, sampled 12 days after vaccination. The gene calls are TRBV28 and TRBJ2-2; 10 bases fit TRBD2. This TCR came from a man aged 50-59 years who received an inactivated influenza vaccine. The CDR3 DNA reads TGTGCCAGCAGTTTAGGACTGACTAGCGGGCTCACCGGGGAGCTGTTTTTT. Protein: CASSLGLTSGLTGELFF.